This entry features one TCR beta chain sequence. The sample is drawn from a study of OX40 agonist ivuxolimab in advanced cancers. Sequencing used immunoSEQ multiplex PCR; TCRdb keeps in-frame clones, though not all of them. The sample includes about 50,000 clones, approximately 75% of them seen just once. Germline V gene lookup returns CDR1 DFQATT and CDR2 SNEGSKA (reference sequence). The J segment lost 10 bases and the V segment lost 6 bases, leaving 5 bases of the junction unmatched. The CDR3 spans 11 residues. Autoimmune disease history or systemic immunosuppression excluded patients. Sequencing used CD4+ or CD8+ T cells sorted from blood, obtained in a trial of the OX40 agonist ivuxolimab. This sequence originates from an adult with an advanced solid tumor such as melanoma, head and neck, liver or kidney cancer. The chain is built from TRBV20-1 and TRBJ2-1; 8 bases are a match to TRBD2. The CDR3 spells CSALKRGEQFF. The CDR3 region has the DNA TGCAGTGCCCTGAAGCGGGGGGAGCAGTTCTTC.